What follows are 32 T cell receptor beta chains derived from one specimen sequenced in a study of blood T cells in healthy people across ages (dated by TCRdb to about 2015). Libraries were prepared through 5' RACE. The listed sequencing device is Illumina HiSeq 2500. A second roughly 6 to 12 cycle PCR used a sample-barcoded 5' primer and a J-beta primer mix. TCRdb redid the processing of the public reads, applying fastp at Q25 and MiXCR, and retained in-frame beta chains. CDR3 protein sequences are deduplicated, and each keeps its most common genes and DNA. This sample lists some 1.5 million distinct CDR3 sequences; approximately 43% were detected once. The ten largest clones add up to 4% of the sample. Sequencing was performed on blood. Receptor source: a woman under 30 in good health.

The gene calls are TRBV4-1 and TRBJ1-2; TRBD1 is a possible D gene (5 bases). V was trimmed by 2 bases and J by 4 bases, leaving 11 bases between them. CDR3 length equals 14 residues. Per the germline V gene, CDR1 is MGHRA and CDR2 is YSYEKL. The DNA of the CDR3 is TGCGCCAGCAGCCAACATCGAGGGGCCTATGGCTACACCTTC. Translating it yields CASSQHRGAYGYTF.

The chain employs TRBV29-1 and TRBJ2-1, with D unclear. With the DNA end fitting TRBJ2-7 better, the J assignment may be wrong. Germline CDR1 reads SQVTM; CDR2 reads ANQGSEA. The CDR3 consists of 15 residues. The CDR3 loop reads CSVDPQTSSYNEQYF. CDR3 DNA: TGCAGCGTTGATCCGCAAACGAGCTCCTACAATGAGCAGTACTTC.

This chain uses TRBV12-3 or TRBV12-4 with TRBJ1-5, with no clear D. V was shortened by 0 bases and J by 7 bases, with 13 bases between the two germline ends. The CDR3 has 15 amino acids. The CDR3 loop reads CASSLARRPRQPQHF. The CDR3 DNA follows: TGTGCCAGCAGTTTAGCGCGGAGGCCCAGGCAGCCCCAGCATTTT.

The V call is TRBV24-1, the J call TRBJ2-3; D unclear. Trimming removed 4 bases from V and 9 bases from J, with 13 bases in between. There are 13 residues in the CDR3. CDR1 and CDR2 from the germline V gene are KGHDR and SFDVKD. In DNA form, the CDR3 reads TGTGCCACCAGTGAGCAGACGTTCGGCACGCAGTATTTT. Protein: CATSEQTFGTQYF.

The chain recombines TRBV7-8 with TRBJ1-5; 8 nucleotides align to TRBD1. The CDR3 covers 18 residues. The V segment lost 3 bases and the J segment 6 bases; nucleotides outside the gene matches: 16. Germline V gene lookup returns CDR1 SGHVS and CDR2 FQNEAQ. The CDR3 region has the DNA TGTGCCAGCAGCTTGGGGGGCTGGGAAAACAGGGGGTTTCAGCCCCAGCATTTT. It is translated as CASSLGGWENRGFQPQHF.

This chain links TRBV4-1 with TRBJ1-5; D uncertain. Between the trimmed V and J ends, which lost 0 bases and 6 bases, there was a span of 15 bases. Germline V lookup: CDR1 MGHRA, CDR2 YSYEKL. The length of the CDR3 is 16 residues. This CDR3 is CASSQEQTGGSQPQHF. CDR3 sequence (DNA): TGCGCCAGCAGCCAAGAACAGACGGGTGGCAGTCAGCCCCAGCATTTT.

This clonotype has a handful of counts. The V call is TRBV5-1, the J call TRBJ2-1; 9 bases map to TRBD2. Germline V gene sequence: CDR1 SGHRS, CDR2 YFSETQ. V dropped 4 bases and J dropped 2; count of bases not matched to a gene: 10. This CDR3 comprises 17 residues. The chain's CDR3 is CASSGSLAGQPYNEQFF. The CDR3, as DNA: TGCGCCAGCAGCGGGTCACTAGCGGGTCAACCCTACAATGAGCAGTTCTTC.

This rearrangement joins TRBV6-2 or TRBV6-3 to TRBJ2-1; D not resolved. CDR1 MNHEY and CDR2 SVGEGT come from the germline V gene. This CDR3 is 14 amino acids long. V was trimmed by 5 bases and J by 5 bases, leaving 13 bases between them. The CDR3 DNA reads as TGTGCCAGCAGTGGGAACACACCTGACAATGAGCAGTTCTTC. Encoded protein: CASSGNTPDNEQFF.

This clonotype was recorded a few times. The genes are TRBV7-9 and TRBJ2-5; 7 positions agree with TRBD1. Near its end, the DNA agrees better with TRBJ2-7, so the J call may be wrong. Germline V gene lookup returns CDR1 SEHNR and CDR2 FQNEAQ (reference sequence). This CDR3 is built from 14 residues. The CDR3 coding sequence is TGTGCCAGCAGCTCGCGACAGGGTCTAGACGAGCAGTACTTC. This translates into CASSSRQGLDEQYF.

This clonotype was recorded a few times. This chain uses TRBV6-2 or TRBV6-3 with TRBJ2-4; no definite D call. The CDR3 contains 16 residues. Per the germline V gene, CDR1 is MNHEY and CDR2 is SVGEGT. V was clipped by 5 bases and J by 0 bases, with 14 bases between them. The CDR3 is CASSDWTNLAKNIQYF. The CDR3 region has the DNA TGTGCCAGCAGTGATTGGACGAATCTAGCCAAAAACATTCAGTACTTC.

This clonotype has more than one count but fewer than ten. The V gene is TRBV6-1, the J gene TRBJ2-3; D may match TRBD1 or TRBD2 (5 bases each). The V end lost 6 bases, the J end lost 4 bases, and 11 bases lay between the germline ends. Germline V gene data show CDR1 as MNHNS and CDR2 as SASEGT. The CDR3 consists of 13 residues. The CDR3 DNA reads TGTGCCAGCAGACGAGGGGAAGCAGATACGCAGTATTTT. This encodes CASRRGEADTQYF.

The chain combines TRBV5-1 with TRBJ2-3, with D maybe TRBD2 (5 bases). CDR1 and CDR2 (germline): SGHRS, YFSETQ. The CDR3 consists of 18 residues. Deletions cut 1 base from V and 2 bases from J, with 20 bases between. CDR3 amino acids: CASSLFPQRLALTDTQYF. CDR3 bases: TGCGCCAGCAGCTTGTTCCCGCAACGGCTAGCCCTCACAGATACGCAGTATTTT. The entire variable domain, with the rest obtained from reference TRBV5-1 and TRBJ2-3, is as follows: KAGVTQTPRYLIKTRGQQVTLSCSPISGHRSVSWYQQTPGQGLQFLFEYFSETQRNKGNFPGRFSGRQFSNSRSEMNVSTLELGDSALYLCASSLFPQRLALTDTQYFGPGTRLTVL.

The gene calls are TRBV4-1 and TRBJ2-1; a possible D gene is TRBD1 (8 bases). Germline assignment: CDR1 MGHRA and CDR2 YSYEKL. The CDR3 sequence is 17 residues long. V dropped 1 base and J dropped 4 bases, with 17 bases sitting between them. The CDR3: CASSQGHGQGGYNEQFF. CDR3 DNA: TGCGCCAGCAGCCAAGGTCACGGACAGGGAGGGTACAATGAGCAGTTCTTC.

The chain joins TRBV12-3 or TRBV12-4 to TRBJ1-4, with 8 bases matching TRBD1. J gave up 11 bases and V 4 bases, and 6 bases lay outside the gene matches. This CDR3 comprises 13 residues. CDR3 region: CASSSPTGGKLFF. The CDR3 DNA sequence: TGTGCCAGCAGTTCTCCAACAGGGGGTAAACTGTTTTTT.

This chain connects TRBV3-1 to TRBJ2-5; no reliable D call. V lost 6 bases, J lost 3 bases, and 11 bases lay in between. This CDR3 comprises 13 residues. Germline CDR1 and CDR2: LGHDT and YNNKEL (reference sequence). CDR3: CASRHRTEETQYF. The CDR3 DNA follows: TGTGCCAGCAGACATCGCACCGAAGAGACCCAGTACTTC.

This clonotype was counted between two and nine times. The chain links TRBV20-1 to TRBJ2-7, with a possible D match to TRBD2 (5 bases). Germline V gives CDR1 DFQATT, CDR2 SNEGSKA (reference sequence). The CDR3 totals 15 residues. The V end lost 0 bases, the J end lost 3 bases, and 15 bases lay between the germline ends. The CDR3 DNA sequence: TGCAGTGCTAGAGATCGGGGAATTTTAGTCTACGAGCAGTACTTC. Translating gives CSARDRGILVYEQYF.

The chain uses TRBV7-9 and TRBJ2-3; 10 nucleotides line up with TRBD1. The CDR3 totals 20 residues. V trimming: 2 bases; J trimming: 3 bases; junction bases outside the gene matches: 17. CDR1 is SEHNR, CDR2 FQNEAQ, per germline (reference sequence). CDR3 sequence reads: CASSLKAQISRTGGTDTQYF. CDR3 coding DNA: TGTGCCAGCAGCTTAAAAGCCCAAATATCCCGGACAGGGGGTACAGATACGCAGTATTTT.

In nucleotides, the CDR3 is TGTGCTAGTGGCGCGCCTAGCGCCAATGAGCAGTTCTTC. Translating it yields CASGAPSANEQFF. The chain is built from TRBV12-5 and TRBJ2-1, with D possibly matching TRBD2 (6 bases). Deletions cut 6 bases from V and 6 bases from J, with 12 bases between. Germline loops: CDR1 LGHNT, CDR2 FRNRAP. The CDR3 contains 13 residues.

This chain links TRBV5-1 with TRBJ1-1; 7 bases match TRBD1. The germline V gene encodes CDR1 SGHRS and CDR2 YFSETQ. CDR3 length: 14 residues. V shed 4 bases and J 1 base; nucleotides not matched to a gene: 4. The CDR3, as DNA: TGCGCCAGCAGCGGGGACAGTCGGAACACTGAAGCTTTCTTT. Amino acids: CASSGDSRNTEAFF.

This clonotype was seen once. The rearrangement joins TRBV7-6 to TRBJ2-4; possibly TRBD2 for D (6 bases). V lost 5 bases, J lost 1 base, and 21 bases lay in between. The CDR3 is 18 amino acids. The germline V gene has CDR1 SGHVS and CDR2 FNYEAQ. This CDR3 reads CASSLSAGREVAKNIQYF. CDR3 bases: TGTGCCAGCAGCCTTAGCGCGGGGCGTGAGGTGGCCAAAAACATTCAGTACTTC.

CDR3 sequence: CASSLNSIQETQYF. The DNA for the CDR3 is TGTGCCAGCAGCTTAAATTCGATCCAAGAGACCCAGTACTTC. This chain joins TRBV7-2 and TRBJ2-5, with no clear D. This CDR3 is built from 14 residues. V gave up 2 bases and J gave up 1 base, with 8 bases separating them. The germline V gene has CDR1 SGHTA and CDR2 FQGNSA.

The sample holds a few counts of this clonotype. The J gene is TRBJ2-5, the V gene TRBV6-1; no firm D call. CDR3 length: 13 amino acids. Germline values: CDR1 MNHNS, CDR2 SASEGT. The germline V and J ends were trimmed by 6 bases and 1 base, with 9 bases remaining between them. This CDR3 is CASRPPVQETQYF. The CDR3 DNA reads as TGTGCCAGCAGACCGCCGGTCCAAGAGACCCAGTACTTC.

This clonotype was detected only a few times. CDR3 residues: CASSLEGRGYEQYF. The CDR3 nucleotides are TGCGCCAGCAGCTTGGAGGGCAGGGGTTACGAGCAGTACTTC. The chain employs TRBV5-1 and TRBJ2-7; perhaps TRBD1 as D (6 bases). V was shortened by 0 bases and J by 4 bases, with 11 bases between the two germline ends. The CDR3 is 14 residues long. Germline assignment: CDR1 SGHRS and CDR2 YFSETQ.

The V and J genes are TRBV6-1 and TRBJ2-3; 14 bases match TRBD2. The V segment lost 4 bases and the J segment 5 bases; nucleotides outside the gene matches: 5. The CDR3 consists of 16 residues. Per germline, CDR1 MNHNS and CDR2 SASEGT. As DNA, the CDR3 is TGTGCCAGCAGTGCCAGGGGGACTAGCGGGAGAGATACGCAGTATTTT. This translates into CASSARGTSGRDTQYF.

This clonotype was seen more than once but under ten times. The chain couples TRBV11-2 to TRBJ2-4; a possible D gene is TRBD1 (6 bases). The germline gives CDR1 SGHAT, CDR2 FQNNGV. The CDR3 is 17 amino acids. Trimming removed 6 bases at V and 0 bases at J, with 18 bases between. The DNA for the CDR3 is TGTGCCAGCAGGTCACCCGGACAGAAGTTAGCCAAAAACATTCAGTACTTC. Protein: CASRSPGQKLAKNIQYF.

The chain uses TRBV29-1 and TRBJ1-2; tentative D call: TRBD1 (5 bases). Germline CDR1 reads SQVTM; CDR2 reads ANQGSEA. There are 11 residues in the CDR3. V dropped 7 bases and J dropped 7 bases, with 13 bases sitting between them. CDR3 in amino acids: CSAVLTGGYTF. DNA for the CDR3: TGCAGCGCCGTACTCACAGGTGGCTACACCTTC. The whole variable domain, remainder taken from reference TRBV29-1 and TRBJ1-2, is SAVISQKPSRDICQRGTSLTIQCQVDSQVTMMFWYRQQPGQSLTLIATANQGSEATYESGFVIDKFPISRPNLTFSTLTVSNMSPEDSSIYLCSAVLTGGYTFGSGTRLTVV.

The J gene is TRBJ1-1, the V gene TRBV29-1; 7 bases are a match to TRBD1. V lost 7 bases to trimming and J lost 4 bases; unmatched junction nucleotides: 9. Germline V gene data show CDR1 as SQVTM and CDR2 as ANQGSEA. There are 13 residues in the CDR3. This CDR3 is CSAQGVLVTEAFF. The CDR3 bases are TGCAGCGCCCAGGGGGTACTAGTCACTGAAGCTTTCTTT.

There are a few counts of this clonotype. V and J are TRBV24-1 and TRBJ2-3; TRBD2 matches at 8 bases. There are 16 residues in the CDR3. Per the germline V gene, CDR1 is KGHDR and CDR2 is SFDVKD. The V gene end was trimmed by 8 bases and the J gene end by 0 bases; junction bases not matched to a gene: 9. The CDR3 protein is CATTAAGGSSTDTQYF. The DNA for the CDR3 is TGTGCCACCACTGCGGCGGGGGGATCTAGCACAGATACGCAGTATTTT.

This clonotype came up a few times. The rearrangement joins TRBV5-6 to TRBJ2-3; 12 bases agree with TRBD2. This CDR3 contains 19 residues. The trim removed 1 base at V and 3 bases at J, leaving 12 bases unmatched. Germline V gives CDR1 SGHDT, CDR2 YYEEEE. The CDR3: CASSLKVSSGRAMTDTQYF. The CDR3 DNA reads TGTGCCAGCAGCTTGAAAGTATCTAGCGGGAGGGCCATGACAGATACGCAGTATTTT.

This chain connects TRBV2 to TRBJ1-1; the D is unclear. In germline, CDR1 is SNHLY, CDR2 FYNNEI. The ends were cut back, 1 base at V and 1 base at J, with 7 bases in the middle. CDR3 length: 14 residues. CDR3 region: CASSEGNRNTEAFF. The CDR3 nucleotides are TGTGCCAGCAGTGAAGGTAACAGGAACACTGAAGCTTTCTTT.

This clonotype was recorded once. The V gene is TRBV20-1, the J gene TRBJ2-7; D is perhaps TRBD2 (5 bases). Germline V lookup: CDR1 DFQATT, CDR2 SNEGSKA (reference sequence). Trimming took off 1 base at V and 3 bases at J, with 13 bases between the two ends. There are 14 residues in the CDR3. The DNA for the CDR3 is TGCAGTGCTAGAGTGCCTAGCTGGAGCTACGAGCAGTACTTC. This gives the protein CSARVPSWSYEQYF.

CDR3 sequence (DNA): TGCGCCAGCAGCGCTGGACAGACTAAACCGGCCGAGCAGTTCTTC. It specifies CASSAGQTKPAEQFF. The chain is built from TRBV5-1 and TRBJ2-1; the D gene is possibly TRBD1 (6 bases). The germline gives CDR1 SGHRS, CDR2 YFSETQ. The CDR3 is 15 residues long. V was pared by 4 bases and J by 10 bases, with 21 bases between.